This TCR beta chain was sequenced during a study of T cell responses to AZD1222 COVID-19 vaccine. Whole-study context: Pooling was applied to second doses at about 4 or about 12 weeks. General study points: Unmutated variant regions reportedly attract nearly half of all spike-specific TCRs. There were repertoire samples only from the period after the peak T cell response. Only five or six individuals given AZD1222 were seropositive at baseline.

Method: immunoSEQ multiplex PCR; TCRdb's copy keeps in-frame clones and lacks some. The data contain approximately 120,000 clones, about 90% of them singletons. As for this clone: Its antigen remains unidentified.

This TCR was recovered from an adult in good health. Sequenced material: peripheral blood, taken on day 0 of AZD1222 vaccination.

The CDR3 region has the DNA TGTGCCTGGAGTGTCCAGACTAGCGGCCACAATGAGCAGTTCTTC. Translated, it gives CAWSVQTSGHNEQFF. The chain joins TRBV30 to TRBJ2-1, with 9 bases matching TRBD2. Per germline, CDR1 GTSNPN and CDR2 SVGIG (reference sequence). The V segment lost 0 bases and the J segment 5 bases; nucleotides outside the gene matches: 5. This CDR3 is built from 15 residues.